This T cell receptor beta chain was recovered during a study of blood T cell repertoires in COVID-19. At the level of the study: Specimens from acute and convalescent COVID-19 originated in the United States, Italy and Spain. From T cells, B-cell-depleted T cells, or PBMCs came the material, which was cDNA or gDNA.

The authors' processing: Reference gene primers were amplified, and this amplification served to estimate nucleated cell counts. The repertoire was sequenced with immunoSEQ multiplex PCR; TCRdb's copy has only in-frame clones and lacks some. The DNA was the basis for D and trimming; V, J and clone size are from that table. Of around 160,000 clones listed, around nine tenths are singletons. This CDR3 spans 14 amino acids. Per the germline V gene, CDR1 is MNHEY and CDR2 is SVGEGT. Trimming removed 2 bases at V and 3 bases at J, with 9 bases between. This sequence was found in a human donor in a cohort sampled during active COVID-19. The sample taken for sequencing was peripheral blood. The V gene is TRBV6-2 or TRBV6-3, the J gene TRBJ2-3; no clear D. Here the CDR3 reads CASSYAGVTDTQYF. The CDR3, as DNA: TGTGCCAGCAGTTACGCTGGAGTAACAGATACGCAGTATTTT.